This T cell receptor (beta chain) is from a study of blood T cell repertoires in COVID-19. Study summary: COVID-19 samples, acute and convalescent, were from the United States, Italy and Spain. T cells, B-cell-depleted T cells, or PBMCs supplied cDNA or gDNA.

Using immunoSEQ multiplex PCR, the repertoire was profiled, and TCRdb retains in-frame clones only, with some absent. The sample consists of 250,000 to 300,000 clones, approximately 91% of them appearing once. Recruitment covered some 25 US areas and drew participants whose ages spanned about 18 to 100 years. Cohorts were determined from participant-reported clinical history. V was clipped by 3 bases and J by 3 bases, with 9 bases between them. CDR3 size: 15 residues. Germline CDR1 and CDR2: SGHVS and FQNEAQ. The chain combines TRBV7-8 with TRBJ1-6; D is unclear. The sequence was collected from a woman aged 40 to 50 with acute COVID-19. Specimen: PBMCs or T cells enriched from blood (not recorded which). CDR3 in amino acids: CASSFQSGYNSPLHF. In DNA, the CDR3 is TGTGCCAGCAGCTTCCAATCCGGCTATAATTCACCCCTCCACTTT.